This is a list of T cell receptor beta chains from one sample in a study of identical twins. TCRdb independently ran MiXCR on the 5' RACE reads; one entry per CDR3 protein. Of some 760,000 distinct CDR3 sequences listed, about 20% are singletons. Separately, the same data were catalogued under a study of T cells expressing NK-cell markers.

The sequencing sample was made of PBMCs. Every receptor here comes from a woman under 30 in good health. Each CDR3 is given with its conserved first and last residue. Each record gives: D gene, clone size, J gene, V gene, CDR3 protein, CDR3 DNA. D genes are given only for firm matches. Clone size is shown for a subset of rows, as once, few, many or a class of expanded clone.

d_gene: TRBD1; abundance: .; j_gene: TRBJ2-5; v_gene: TRBV5-6; CDR3aa: CASSFTSGGQETQYF; CDR3nt: TGTGCCAGCAGCTTTACTTCAGGGGGCCAAGAGACCCAGTACTTC
d_gene: TRBD1; abundance: few; j_gene: TRBJ1-1; v_gene: TRBV20-1; CDR3aa: CSASPGQGTEAFF; CDR3nt: TGCAGTGCTAGCCCGGGACAGGGGACTGAAGCTTTCTTT
d_gene: .; abundance: many; j_gene: TRBJ1-2; v_gene: TRBV7-2; CDR3aa: CASSLSTGTYGYTF; CDR3nt: TGTGCCAGCAGCCTGTCCACTGGGACCTATGGCTACACCTTC
d_gene: .; abundance: few; j_gene: TRBJ2-3; v_gene: TRBV5-6; CDR3aa: CASQSAGSADTQYF; CDR3nt: TGTGCCAGCCAATCGGCAGGTAGCGCAGATACGCAGTATTTT
d_gene: TRBD2; abundance: few; j_gene: TRBJ2-3; v_gene: TRBV5-5; CDR3aa: CASSFSKVAGGADTQYF; CDR3nt: TGTGCCAGCAGCTTTTCAAAGGTAGCGGGAGGAGCAGATACGCAGTATTTT
d_gene: .; abundance: few; j_gene: TRBJ2-3; v_gene: TRBV3-1; CDR3aa: CASSPYKPPRDKFTDTQYF; CDR3nt: TGTGCCAGCAGCCCTTACAAGCCCCCCCGGGACAAGTTCACAGATACGCAGTATTTT
d_gene: TRBD1; abundance: .; j_gene: TRBJ1-2; v_gene: TRBV11-2; CDR3aa: CASSMIGDRAKDGYTF; CDR3nt: TGTGCCAGCAGCATGATAGGGGACAGGGCCAAAGATGGCTACACCTTC
d_gene: TRBD2; abundance: .; j_gene: TRBJ2-2; v_gene: TRBV18; CDR3aa: CASSPYSGDTGELFF; CDR3nt: TGTGCCAGCTCACCGTACAGCGGGGACACCGGGGAGCTGTTTTTT
d_gene: .; abundance: .; j_gene: TRBJ1-1; v_gene: TRBV15; CDR3aa: CATSVGPVLDTEAFF; CDR3nt: TGTGCCACCAGCGTAGGGCCTGTTTTGGACACTGAAGCTTTCTTT
d_gene: .; abundance: .; j_gene: TRBJ1-6; v_gene: TRBV10-2; CDR3aa: CASRPPQESPLHF; CDR3nt: TGCGCCAGCAGGCCGCCTCAAGAGTCACCCCTCCACTTT